One sample yielded the 4 T cell receptor beta chains listed below, sequenced in a study of blood T cell repertoires in COVID-19. Libraries were prepared by immunoSEQ multiplex PCR; TCRdb keeps only in-frame clonotypes and omits some of them. Found here are 250,000 to 350,000 clones, roughly 88% of them singletons; the top ten hold 3% to 4%. Sequencing used peripheral blood. Source of these receptors: a woman aged 50 to 60 with active or convalescent COVID-19.

The chain links TRBV15 to TRBJ2-3; D gene uncertain. Germline loops: CDR1 LNHNV, CDR2 YYDKDF (reference sequence). This CDR3 has 14 amino acids. Trimming left V 0 bases short and J 8 bases short, with 12 bases between. The CDR3 protein is CATSRDKETGTQYF. The CDR3 region has the DNA TGTGCCACCAGCAGAGATAAGGAGACGGGTACGCAGTATTTT.

The chain links TRBV6-2 or TRBV6-3 to TRBJ2-7, with D tentatively TRBD2 (5 bases). There are 14 residues in the CDR3. Trimming pared 2 bases from V and 2 bases from J, leaving 10 bases between. Per the germline V gene, CDR1 is MNHEY and CDR2 is SVGEGT. The CDR3 DNA sequence: TGTGCCAGCAGTTACCCTGGACTCCCCTACGAGCAGTACTTC. Protein product: CASSYPGLPYEQYF.

The V call is TRBV4-1, the J call TRBJ1-4, with D tentatively TRBD1 (5 bases). Trimming removed 0 bases from V and 8 bases from J, with 16 bases in between. The CDR3 spans 16 residues. Germline loops: CDR1 MGHRA, CDR2 YSYEKL. For the CDR3, the DNA is TGCGCCAGCAGCCAAGATCTGTCGGGGGTACGGGAAAAACTGTTTTTT. The encoded protein is CASSQDLSGVREKLFF.

The chain recombines TRBV30 with TRBJ2-1; the match to TRBD2 covers 13 bases. Losses at the gene ends were 7 bases for V and 7 bases for J; bases not matched to a gene: 4. CDR3 length: 13 amino acids. Germline loops: CDR1 GTSNPN, CDR2 SVGIG (reference sequence). Written as DNA, the CDR3 is TGTGCCTCGGGACTAGCGGGAAGGAATGAGCAGTTCTTC. Protein product: CASGLAGRNEQFF.